One and the same sample provided the 31 T cell receptor beta chains below, sequenced in a study of blood T cell repertoires in COVID-19. Profiled with immunoSEQ multiplex PCR; TCRdb holds only in-frame clones, not every one. In the table there are approximately 280,000 clones, over 75% of which are singletons. Sequences were obtained from peripheral blood. The receptors were gathered from a woman aged 30 to 39 with COVID-19, enrolled during active disease.

J is TRBJ1-4 and V is TRBV5-6; D possibly corresponds to TRBD1 (6 bases). The CDR3 is 16 amino acids. V was trimmed by 4 bases and J by 4 bases, leaving 17 bases between them. Germline V lookup: CDR1 SGHDT, CDR2 YYEEEE. The DNA of the CDR3 is TGTGCCAGCAGCAGCAATACCGGGACACGTAATGAAAAACTGTTTTTT. Translating gives CASSSNTGTRNEKLFF.

This clone was counted only a few times. This chain uses TRBV7-9 with TRBJ1-1; D unclear. Trimming left V 5 bases short and J 0 bases short, with 4 bases between. Germline CDR1 reads SEHNR; CDR2 reads FQNEAQ (reference sequence). There are 12 residues in the CDR3. CDR3 protein: CASSQMNTEAFF. The CDR3 bases are TGTGCCAGCAGCCAGATGAACACTGAAGCTTTCTTT.

The sample holds a few counts of this clone. The chain uses TRBV4-1 and TRBJ2-7, with 9 bases aligning to TRBD1. Germline V CDR1 and CDR2: MGHRA, YSYEKL. V gave up 5 bases and J gave up 2 bases; unmatched junction bases: 4. This CDR3 spans 14 amino acids. This CDR3 reads CASSRGQGAYEQYF. CDR3 bases: TGCGCCAGCAGCAGGGGACAGGGTGCCTACGAGCAGTACTTC.

CDR3 residues: CAWSEGGNGQETQYF. The CDR3, as DNA: TGTGCCTGGAGTGAAGGGGGCAACGGCCAAGAGACCCAGTACTTC. This chain joins TRBV30 and TRBJ2-5; 7 nucleotides align to TRBD1. Looked up from germline, CDR1 is GTSNPN and CDR2 is SVGIG (reference sequence). The junction had 6 bases not matched to a gene; V was cut back by 1 base and J by 1 base. The CDR3 contains 15 residues. Filled out from reference TRBV30 and TRBJ2-5, the complete variable domain reads SQTIHQWPATLVQPVGSPLSLECTVEGTSNPNLYWYRQAAGRGLQLLFYSVGIGQISSEVPQNLSASRPQDRQFILSSKKLLLSDSGFYLCAWSEGGNGQETQYFGPGTRLLVL.

V is TRBV6-6 and J is TRBJ2-7; 9 bases line up with TRBD1. Germline V CDR1 and CDR2: MNHNY, SVGAGI (reference sequence). V shed 11 bases and J 3 bases; nucleotides not matched to a gene: 11. This CDR3 is 14 amino acids long. The CDR3 DNA follows: TGTGCCGGAGCCCCAGCGGGACAGGGCTACGAGCAGTACTTC. It yields the protein CAGAPAGQGYEQYF.

This sequence joins TRBV30 and TRBJ2-7; 12 positions match TRBD2. Germline assignment: CDR1 GTSNPN and CDR2 SVGIG (reference sequence). There are 16 residues in the CDR3. V shed 2 bases, J shed 0 bases, and the junction held 5 bases outside the gene matches. CDR3 sequence (DNA): TGTGCCTGGAGTATCCCGACTAGCGGGAGCTCCTACGAGCAGTACTTC. As protein: CAWSIPTSGSSYEQYF.

V is TRBV30 and J is TRBJ2-6, with D possibly TRBD2 on 6 matching bases. V gave up 4 bases and J gave up 1 base, with 14 bases separating them. This CDR3 comprises 16 residues. Germline assignment: CDR1 GTSNPN and CDR2 SVGIG (reference sequence). As DNA, the CDR3 is TGTGCCTGGACCCTGTACGGGGGATCTGGGGCCAACGTCCTGACTTTC. Translated: CAWTLYGGSGANVLTF.

The CDR3 DNA reads as TGTGCCAGCAGCTTTGGTACAACCTACGAGCAGTACTTC. This encodes CASSFGTTYEQYF. The J gene is TRBJ2-7, the V gene TRBV11-3; no definite D call. Germline-derived CDR1 and CDR2 are SGHNT and YENEEA. The CDR3 is made up of 13 amino acids. Trimming removed 3 bases at V and 2 bases at J, with 8 bases between. The whole variable domain, filled in from reference TRBV11-3 and TRBJ2-7, reads EAGVVQSPRYKIIEKKQPVAFWCNPISGHNTLYWYLQNLGQGPELLIRYENEEAVDDSQLPKDRFSAERLKGVDSTLKIQPAELGDSAVYLCASSFGTTYEQYFGPGTRLTVT.

The V gene is TRBV5-1, the J gene TRBJ1-5; D is perhaps TRBD1 (5 bases). The germline V gene encodes CDR1 SGHRS and CDR2 YFSETQ. This CDR3 is built from 14 residues. The V end lost 0 bases, the J end lost 7 bases, and 11 bases lay between the germline ends. The DNA of the CDR3 is TGCGCCAGCAGCTTGGGTGACAGAACACAGCCCCAGCATTTT. Amino acids: CASSLGDRTQPQHF.

The J gene is TRBJ2-3, the V gene TRBV19; D is unresolved. The CDR3 has 14 amino acids. Germline assignment: CDR1 LNHDA and CDR2 SQIVND (reference sequence). V lost 3 bases to trimming and J lost 1 base, with 8 bases between them. The CDR3 loop reads CASSINSRTDTQYF. Here the CDR3 DNA reads TGTGCCAGTAGTATTAACAGCCGCACAGATACGCAGTATTTT.

V and J are TRBV4-1 and TRBJ2-5, with 9 bases lining up with TRBD2. From germline, CDR1 is MGHRA and CDR2 YSYEKL. J was trimmed by 0 bases and V by 0 bases; bases with no gene match: 8. This CDR3 has 18 amino acids. In nucleotides, the CDR3 is TGCGCCAGCAGCCAAGATGCTCCTAGCGGGATTAACCAAGAGACCCAGTACTTC. Its translation: CASSQDAPSGINQETQYF.

In its sample, this clone was seen once. This chain links TRBV5-1 with TRBJ2-6, with D perhaps matching TRBD1 (5 bases). CDR1 and CDR2 from the germline V gene are SGHRS and YFSETQ. This CDR3 has 15 residues. Trimming pared 4 bases from V and 0 bases from J, leaving 8 bases between. The CDR3 DNA reads TGCGCCAGCAGCGAAAGGGGCTCTGGGGCCAACGTCCTGACTTTC. It is translated as CASSERGSGANVLTF.

The chain joins TRBV6-2 or TRBV6-3 to TRBJ1-2; 7 bases are shared with TRBD1. The ends lost 4 bases at V and 4 bases at J; junction bases unmatched: 3. The CDR3 spans 13 residues. Germline CDR1 MNHEY, CDR2 SVGEGT. The CDR3 region has the DNA TGTGCCAGCAGTTGGGACAGTCTCTATGGCTACACCTTC. Encoded protein: CASSWDSLYGYTF.

This chain links TRBV29-1 with TRBJ2-1; 14 bases line up with TRBD2. Trimming took 8 bases from V and 7 from J; bases not matched to a gene: 7. This CDR3 spans 14 amino acids. CDR1 and CDR2 (germline): SQVTM, ANQGSEA. CDR3: CSFRTSGRPNEQFF. CDR3 in DNA: TGCAGCTTCCGGACTAGCGGGAGGCCAAATGAGCAGTTCTTC.

The chain joins TRBV7-2 to TRBJ1-5, with D unresolved. The V gene's germline CDR1 is SGHTA and CDR2 FQGNSA. V was cut by 5 bases and J by 3 bases, with 11 bases left in between. CDR3 length: 14 residues. CDR3 DNA: TGTGCCAGCAGCAGCCGGGATCCCAATCAGCCCCAGCATTTT. Its protein is CASSSRDPNQPQHF.

The CDR3 loop is CASSRVPGESSGANVLTF. Here the CDR3 DNA reads TGCGCCAGCAGCCGAGTCCCAGGGGAGTCCTCTGGGGCCAACGTCCTGACTTTC. The chain recombines TRBV4-1 with TRBJ2-6; D is perhaps TRBD1 (6 bases). The CDR3 spans 18 residues. The germline V and J ends were trimmed by 4 bases and 0 bases, with 16 bases remaining between them. CDR1 and CDR2 from the germline V gene are MGHRA and YSYEKL.

Sample share makes this clone medium-sized (0.01 to 0.1%). The chain uses TRBV6-5 and TRBJ1-6, with D possibly being TRBD1 (6 bases). CDR3 length: 15 amino acids. CDR1 is MNHEY and CDR2 is SVGAGI in the germline V gene. Trimming removed 6 bases at V and 5 bases at J, with 14 bases between. CDR3 in amino acids: CASSWDMPDNSPLHF. The CDR3 DNA sequence: TGTGCCAGCAGCTGGGACATGCCCGATAATTCACCCCTCCACTTT.

The J gene is TRBJ2-7, the V gene TRBV11-2; TRBD2 matches at 12 bases. Germline V lookup: CDR1 SGHAT, CDR2 FQNNGV. This CDR3 is 15 amino acids long. V gave up 4 bases and J gave up 2 bases; unmatched junction bases: 3. Here the CDR3 reads CASSSASGRAYEQYF. Here the CDR3 DNA reads TGTGCCAGCAGCTCCGCTAGCGGGAGGGCCTACGAGCAGTACTTC.

The chain employs TRBV2 and TRBJ2-1, with a possible D match to TRBD1 (6 bases). This CDR3 is 13 amino acids long. Trimming pared 5 bases from V and 5 bases from J, leaving 10 bases between. Germline V gene sequence: CDR1 SNHLY, CDR2 FYNNEI. The CDR3 DNA reads TGTGCCAGCAGTCTACAGGGAAACAATGAGCAGTTCTTC. It translates to CASSLQGNNEQFF.

This clone was seen a single time. The chain recombines TRBV20-1 with TRBJ1-2; perhaps TRBD1 as D (5 bases). The CDR3 loop spans 11 amino acids. Germline values: CDR1 DFQATT, CDR2 SNEGSKA (reference sequence). Trimming left V 6 bases short and J 11 bases short, with 16 bases between. This chain's CDR3 is CSAPRGSGYTF. DNA of the CDR3: TGCAGTGCCCCCCGAGGTTCAGGGTACACCTTC.

This chain connects TRBV2 to TRBJ2-5, with 8 bases identical to TRBD2. CDR1 SNHLY and CDR2 FYNNEI come from the germline V gene. The ends lost 4 bases at V and 0 bases at J; junction bases unmatched: 16. The CDR3 extends over 19 amino acids. CDR3 bases: TGTGCCAGCAGTGGCGGTTCGGTCAGCGGGAGAACGTACCAAGAGACCCAGTACTTC. This sequence encodes CASSGGSVSGRTYQETQYF.

This clone was counted a single time. CDR3 region: CASSYGETEAFF. DNA for the CDR3: TGTGCCAGCAGCTATGGTGAGACTGAAGCTTTCTTT. The chain recombines TRBV7-9 with TRBJ1-1; no clear D gene. Trimming removed 4 bases at V and 5 bases at J, with 8 bases between. The germline CDR1 and CDR2 sequences are SEHNR and FQNEAQ (reference sequence). There are 12 residues in the CDR3.

CDR3 nucleotide sequence: TGTGCCACCGAACCCAGGTCAGGGGGCTCCTACGAGCAGTACTTC. Translated, it gives CATEPRSGGSYEQYF. The V gene is TRBV6-6, the J gene TRBJ2-7, with 7 nucleotides matching TRBD1. The CDR3 loop spans 15 amino acids. Germline V gives CDR1 MNHNY, CDR2 SVGAGI (reference sequence). V was clipped by 10 bases and J by 0 bases; unmatched bases: 12.

In this sample, this clone turned up once. The V call is TRBV30, the J call TRBJ2-5; D not certain. The V gene's germline CDR1 is GTSNPN and CDR2 SVGIG (reference sequence). CDR3 length equals 15 residues. V was pared by 5 bases and J by 2 bases, with 18 bases between. The CDR3 spells CAWSLLLWRQETQYF. CDR3 DNA: TGTGCCTGGTCCTTGTTACTTTGGCGGCAAGAGACCCAGTACTTC.

The chain carries TRBV3-1 (or the pseudogene TRBV3-2) and TRBJ2-3, with 7 bases aligning to TRBD2. CDR1 is LGHDT, CDR2 YNNKEL, per germline (reference sequence). The CDR3 is 17 amino acids. V gave up 3 bases and J gave up 1 base; unmatched junction bases: 10. This CDR3 reads CASSQYTLAQGTDTQYF. CDR3 DNA sequence: TGTGCCAGCAGCCAGTATACACTAGCGCAGGGCACAGATACGCAGTATTTT.

The rearrangement uses TRBV28 and TRBJ1-2; D is perhaps TRBD1 (5 bases). This CDR3 spans 14 amino acids. Trimming pared 2 bases from V and 9 bases from J, leaving 16 bases between. The germline V gene encodes CDR1 MDHEN and CDR2 SYDVKM. The CDR3 DNA reads as TGTGCCAGCAGTTTAGAGGACATTCAACGGCGCTACACCTTC. Amino acid sequence: CASSLEDIQRRYTF.

CDR3 nucleotide sequence: TGTGCCATAAGGGGTAAGGGTCTTAGGGATGAAGCTTTCTTT. This sequence encodes CAIRGKGLRDEAFF. The genes are TRBV10-3 and TRBJ1-1; weak D call: TRBD1 (5 bases). This CDR3 is 14 amino acids long. V was pared by 9 bases and J by 7 bases, with 21 bases between. Germline V gene sequence: CDR1 ENHRY, CDR2 SYGVKD.

This chain connects TRBV5-1 to TRBJ2-7, with 7 bases fitting TRBD2. V gave up 5 bases and J gave up 7 bases; unmatched junction bases: 15. CDR1 SGHRS and CDR2 YFSETQ come from the germline V gene. The CDR3 runs 15 residues. This CDR3 is CASRSGVLAAREQYF. CDR3 nucleotides: TGCGCCAGCAGGTCTGGGGTTCTAGCGGCGAGGGAGCAGTACTTC.

This chain uses TRBV5-4 with TRBJ2-7; D unclear. The V end lost 0 bases, the J end lost 3 bases, and 4 bases lay between the germline ends. The CDR3 consists of 12 residues. The germline V gene encodes CDR1 SGHNT and CDR2 YYREEE (reference sequence). The DNA of the CDR3 is TGTGCCAGCAGCTTGGACGGCTACGAGCAGTACTTC. Its protein product is CASSLDGYEQYF.

V and J are TRBV7-6 and TRBJ1-4; 8 bases fit TRBD1. The ends lost 4 bases at V and 6 bases at J; junction bases unmatched: 4. Looked up from germline, CDR1 is SGHVS and CDR2 is FNYEAQ. This CDR3 contains 14 residues. CDR3 region: CASSSGGAYEKLFF. The DNA of the CDR3 is TGTGCCAGCAGCTCAGGGGGCGCCTATGAAAAACTGTTTTTT.

The chain recombines TRBV7-8 with TRBJ2-1; D is ambiguous. V shed 5 bases and J shed 3 bases, with 14 bases lying between them. Germline V gene lookup returns CDR1 SGHVS and CDR2 FQNEAQ. The CDR3 spans 15 residues. The CDR3 nucleotides are TGTGCCAGCAGCCCCTACCAGGTGGGCTACAATGAGCAGTTCTTC. It codes for CASSPYQVGYNEQFF. The full variable domain, in which reference TRBV7-8 and TRBJ2-1 provide the parts outside the CDR3, is GAGVSQSPRYKVAKRGQDVALRCDPISGHVSLFWYQQALGQGPEFLTYFQNEAQLDKSGLPSDRFFAERPEGSVSTLKIQRTQQEDSAVYLCASSPYQVGYNEQFFGPGTRLTVL.